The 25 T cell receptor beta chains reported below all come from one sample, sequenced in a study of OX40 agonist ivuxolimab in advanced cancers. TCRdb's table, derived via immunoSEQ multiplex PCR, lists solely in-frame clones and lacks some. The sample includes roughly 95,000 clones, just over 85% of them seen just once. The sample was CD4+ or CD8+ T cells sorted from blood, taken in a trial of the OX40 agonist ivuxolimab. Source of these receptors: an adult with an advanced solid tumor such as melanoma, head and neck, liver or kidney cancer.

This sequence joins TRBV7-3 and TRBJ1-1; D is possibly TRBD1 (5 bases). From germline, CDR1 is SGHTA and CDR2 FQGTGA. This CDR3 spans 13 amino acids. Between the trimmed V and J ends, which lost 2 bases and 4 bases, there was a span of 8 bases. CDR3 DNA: TGTGCCAGCAGCTTACGGGGGAGCACTGAAGCTTTCTTT. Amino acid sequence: CASSLRGSTEAFF. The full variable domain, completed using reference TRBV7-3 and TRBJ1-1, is GAGVSQTPSNKVTEKGKYVELRCDPISGHTALYWYRQSLGQGPEFLIYFQGTGAADDSGLPNDRFFAVRPEGSVSTLKIQRTERGDSAVYLCASSLRGSTEAFFGQGTRLTVV.

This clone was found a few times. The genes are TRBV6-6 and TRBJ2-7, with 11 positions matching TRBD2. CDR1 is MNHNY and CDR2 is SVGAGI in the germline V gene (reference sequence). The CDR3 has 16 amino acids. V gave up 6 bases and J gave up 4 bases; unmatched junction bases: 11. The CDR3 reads CASRPTLSSGGYEQYF. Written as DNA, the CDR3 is TGTGCCAGCAGACCTACCCTTTCTAGCGGGGGGTACGAGCAGTACTTC.

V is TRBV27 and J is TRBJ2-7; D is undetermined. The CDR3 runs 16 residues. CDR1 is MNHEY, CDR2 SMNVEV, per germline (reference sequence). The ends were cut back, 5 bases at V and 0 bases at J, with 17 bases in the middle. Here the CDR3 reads CASSPLKGHGSYEQYF. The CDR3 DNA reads TGTGCCAGCAGTCCCCTCAAGGGCCATGGCTCCTACGAGCAGTACTTC.

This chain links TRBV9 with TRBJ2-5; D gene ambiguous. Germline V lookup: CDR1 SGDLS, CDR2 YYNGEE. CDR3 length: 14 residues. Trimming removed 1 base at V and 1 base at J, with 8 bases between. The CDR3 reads CASSVNSFQETQYF. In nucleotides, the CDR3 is TGTGCCAGCAGCGTAAACAGTTTCCAAGAGACCCAGTACTTC.

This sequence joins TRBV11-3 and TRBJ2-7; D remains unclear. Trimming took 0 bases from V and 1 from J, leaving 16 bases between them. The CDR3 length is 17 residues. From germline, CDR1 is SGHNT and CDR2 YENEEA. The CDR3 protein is CASSLDSVGVRSYEQYF. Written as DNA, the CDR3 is TGTGCCAGCAGCTTAGATTCGGTAGGCGTAAGATCCTACGAGCAGTACTTC.

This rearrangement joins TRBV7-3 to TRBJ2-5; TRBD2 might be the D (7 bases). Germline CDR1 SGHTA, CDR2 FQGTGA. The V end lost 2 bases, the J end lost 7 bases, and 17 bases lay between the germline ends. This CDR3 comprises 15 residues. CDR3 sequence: CASSLQGRAMGTQYF. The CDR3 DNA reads TGTGCCAGCAGCTTACAGGGGAGGGCCATGGGGACCCAGTACTTC.

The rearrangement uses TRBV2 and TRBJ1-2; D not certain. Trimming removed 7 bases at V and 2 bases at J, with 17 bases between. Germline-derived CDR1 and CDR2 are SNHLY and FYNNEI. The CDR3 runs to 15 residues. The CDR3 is CASTYQGGVNYGYTF. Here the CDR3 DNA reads TGTGCCAGCACTTACCAAGGTGGGGTCAACTATGGCTACACCTTC.

Written as DNA, the CDR3 is TGTGCCAGCACCGACTCCGGGCCGAGGTACAATGAGCAGTTCTTC. Its translation is CASTDSGPRYNEQFF. The chain uses TRBV28 and TRBJ2-1; D gene uncertain. This CDR3 has 15 residues. Germline V CDR1 and CDR2: MDHEN, SYDVKM. Trimming took 7 bases from V and 4 from J, leaving 17 bases between them. Filled out from reference TRBV28 and TRBJ2-1, the complete variable domain reads DVKVTQSSRYLVKRTGEKVFLECVQDMDHENMFWYRQDPGLGLRLIYFSYDVKMKEKGDIPEGYSVSREKKERFSLILESASTNQTSMYLCASTDSGPRYNEQFFGPGTRLTVL.

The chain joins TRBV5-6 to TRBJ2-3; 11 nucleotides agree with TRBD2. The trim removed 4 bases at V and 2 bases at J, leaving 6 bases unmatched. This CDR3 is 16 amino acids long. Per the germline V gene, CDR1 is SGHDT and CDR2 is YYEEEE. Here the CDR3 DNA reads TGTGCCAGCAGCCGGGGACTAGCGGCGACCACAGATACGCAGTATTTT. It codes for CASSRGLAATTDTQYF.

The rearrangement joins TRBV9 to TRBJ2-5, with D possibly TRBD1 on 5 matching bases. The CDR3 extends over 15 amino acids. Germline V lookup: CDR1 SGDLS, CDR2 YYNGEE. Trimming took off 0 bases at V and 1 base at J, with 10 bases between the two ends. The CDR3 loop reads CASSVVGALQETQYF. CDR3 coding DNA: TGTGCCAGCAGCGTAGTAGGGGCCCTCCAAGAGACCCAGTACTTC.

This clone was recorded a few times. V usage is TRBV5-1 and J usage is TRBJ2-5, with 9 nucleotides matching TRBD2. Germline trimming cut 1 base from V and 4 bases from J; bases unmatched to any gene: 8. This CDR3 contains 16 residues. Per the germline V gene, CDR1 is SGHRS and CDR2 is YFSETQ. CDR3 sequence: CASSLLVAGDGETQYF. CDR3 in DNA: TGCGCCAGCAGCTTGTTAGTAGCGGGAGATGGAGAGACCCAGTACTTC.

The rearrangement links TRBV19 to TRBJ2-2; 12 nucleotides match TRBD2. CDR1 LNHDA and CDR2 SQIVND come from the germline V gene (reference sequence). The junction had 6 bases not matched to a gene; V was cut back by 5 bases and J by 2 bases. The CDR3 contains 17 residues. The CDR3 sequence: CASSSKTSGRNTGELFF. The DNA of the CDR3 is TGTGCCAGTAGTTCGAAGACTAGCGGGAGAAACACCGGGGAGCTGTTTTTT.

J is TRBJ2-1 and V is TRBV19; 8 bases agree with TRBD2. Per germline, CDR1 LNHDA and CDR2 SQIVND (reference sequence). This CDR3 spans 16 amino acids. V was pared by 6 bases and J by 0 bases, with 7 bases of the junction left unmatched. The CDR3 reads CASSPRSGSSYNEQFF. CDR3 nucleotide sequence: TGTGCCAGTAGCCCGAGGAGCGGGAGCTCCTACAATGAGCAGTTCTTC.

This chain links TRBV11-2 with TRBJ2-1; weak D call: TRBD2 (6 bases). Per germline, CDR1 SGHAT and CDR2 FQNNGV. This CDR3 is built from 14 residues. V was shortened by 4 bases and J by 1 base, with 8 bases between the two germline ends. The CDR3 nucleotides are TGTGCCAGCAGCTCGGGGGTTTCCTACAATGAGCAGTTCTTC. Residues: CASSSGVSYNEQFF.

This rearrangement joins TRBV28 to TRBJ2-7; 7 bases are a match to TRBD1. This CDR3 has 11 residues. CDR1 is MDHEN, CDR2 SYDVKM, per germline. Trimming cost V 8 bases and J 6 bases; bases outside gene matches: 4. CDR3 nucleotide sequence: TGTGCCAGCGAAAAGGGGGCCGAGCAGTACTTC. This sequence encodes CASEKGAEQYF.

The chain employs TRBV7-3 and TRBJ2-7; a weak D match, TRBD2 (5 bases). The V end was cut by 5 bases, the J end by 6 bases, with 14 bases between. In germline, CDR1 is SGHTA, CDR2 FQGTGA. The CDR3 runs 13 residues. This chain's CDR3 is CASSPNRGTEQYF. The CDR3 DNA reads TGTGCCAGCAGCCCGAATCGGGGTACCGAGCAGTACTTC.

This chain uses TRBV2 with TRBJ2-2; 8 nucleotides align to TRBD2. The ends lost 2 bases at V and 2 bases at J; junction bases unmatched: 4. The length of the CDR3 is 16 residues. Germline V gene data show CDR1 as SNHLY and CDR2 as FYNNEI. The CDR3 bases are TGTGCCAGCAGTGAACGGGGGGGACTCAACACCGGGGAGCTGTTTTTT. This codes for CASSERGGLNTGELFF.

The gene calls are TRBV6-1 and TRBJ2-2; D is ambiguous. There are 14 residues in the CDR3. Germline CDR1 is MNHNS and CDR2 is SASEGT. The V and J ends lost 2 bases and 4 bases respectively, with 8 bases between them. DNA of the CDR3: TGTGCCAGCAGTGAAACTCGACTCACCGGGGAGCTGTTTTTT. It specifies CASSETRLTGELFF.

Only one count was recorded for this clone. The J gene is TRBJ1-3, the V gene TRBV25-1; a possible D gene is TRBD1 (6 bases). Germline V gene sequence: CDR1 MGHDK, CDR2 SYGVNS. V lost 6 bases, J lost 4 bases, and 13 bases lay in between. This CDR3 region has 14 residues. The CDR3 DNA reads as TGTGCCAGCAGCGCGACAGGATCCGGAAACACCATATATTTT. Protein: CASSATGSGNTIYF. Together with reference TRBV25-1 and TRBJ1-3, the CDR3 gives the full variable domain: EADIYQTPRYLVIGTGKKITLECSQTMGHDKMYWYQQDPGMELHLIHYSYGVNSTEKGDLSSESTVSRIRTEHFPLTLESARPSHTSQYLCASSATGSGNTIYFGEGSWLTVV.

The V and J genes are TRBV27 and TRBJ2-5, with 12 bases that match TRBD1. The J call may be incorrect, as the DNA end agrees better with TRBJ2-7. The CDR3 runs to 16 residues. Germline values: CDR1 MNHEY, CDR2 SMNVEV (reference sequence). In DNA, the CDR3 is TGTGCCAGCAGTTTAACCGGGACAGGGGGCCTCTACGAGCAGTACTTC. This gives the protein CASSLTGTGGLYEQYF.

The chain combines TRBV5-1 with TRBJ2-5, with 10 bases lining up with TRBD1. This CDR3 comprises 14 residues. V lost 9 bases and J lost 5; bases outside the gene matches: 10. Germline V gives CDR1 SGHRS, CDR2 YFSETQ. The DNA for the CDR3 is TGCGCCACCACCTCGGGACAGGGGAAGGAGACCCAGTACTTC. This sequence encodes CATTSGQGKETQYF.

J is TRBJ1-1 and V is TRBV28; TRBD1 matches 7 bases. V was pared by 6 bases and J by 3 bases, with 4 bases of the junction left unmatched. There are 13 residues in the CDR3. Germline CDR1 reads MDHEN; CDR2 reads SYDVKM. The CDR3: CASSRTGDTEAFF. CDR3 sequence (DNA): TGTGCCAGCAGCCGTACAGGGGACACTGAAGCTTTCTTT.

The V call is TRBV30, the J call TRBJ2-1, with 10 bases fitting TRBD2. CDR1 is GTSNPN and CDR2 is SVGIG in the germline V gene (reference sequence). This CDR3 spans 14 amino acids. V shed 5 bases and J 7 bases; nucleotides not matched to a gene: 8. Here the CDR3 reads CAWDLAGDRNEQFF. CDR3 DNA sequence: TGTGCCTGGGATCTAGCGGGAGATCGGAATGAGCAGTTCTTC.

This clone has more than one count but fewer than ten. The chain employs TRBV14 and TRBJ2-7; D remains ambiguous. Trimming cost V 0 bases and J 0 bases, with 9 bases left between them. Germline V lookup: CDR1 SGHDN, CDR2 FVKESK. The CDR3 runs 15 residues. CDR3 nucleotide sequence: TGTGCCAGCAGCCAAGACCCAGGAAGCTCCTACGAGCAGTACTTC. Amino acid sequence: CASSQDPGSSYEQYF.

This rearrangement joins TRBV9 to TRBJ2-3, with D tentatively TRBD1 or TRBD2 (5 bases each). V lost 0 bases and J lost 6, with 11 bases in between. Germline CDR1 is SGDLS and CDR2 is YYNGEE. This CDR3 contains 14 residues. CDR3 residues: CASSVAAGTDTQYF. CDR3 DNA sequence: TGTGCCAGCAGCGTAGCAGCAGGGACCGATACGCAGTATTTT.